These 25 T cell receptor beta chains share one sample of origin, sequenced in a study of T cells after yellow fever vaccination. TCRdb analysed the 5' RACE reads with MiXCR anew, one entry per CDR3 protein. The sample shows 200,000 to 300,000 distinct CDR3 sequences, about an eighth of them seen only once. The source material was CD4+ T cells sorted from PBMCs, sampled 45 days after the yellow fever booster vaccination. The receptors derive from a young man who received the YFV17D yellow fever vaccine.

The sample holds a few counts of this clonotype. The chain joins TRBV7-2 to TRBJ2-1; 8 positions agree with TRBD2. In germline, CDR1 is SGHTA, CDR2 FQGNSA. Losses at the gene ends were 0 bases for V and 9 bases for J; bases not matched to a gene: 7. The CDR3 is made up of 15 amino acids. As DNA, the CDR3 is TGTGCCAGCAGCTTAGCTCCGGGACTAGTCGGTGAGCAGTTCTTC. Translating gives CASSLAPGLVGEQFF.

This clonotype was seen at least ten times. Here the CDR3 DNA reads TGTGCCACCAGCAGAGAGGTCGGGGAGCTGTTTTTT. Amino acid sequence: CATSREVGELFF. This chain connects TRBV15 to TRBJ2-2; D remains unclear. Germline-derived CDR1 and CDR2 are LNHNV and YYDKDF (reference sequence). This CDR3 comprises 12 residues. The V and J ends lost 0 bases and 7 bases respectively, with 3 bases between them.

The V and J genes are TRBV6-2 or TRBV6-3 and TRBJ2-1; TRBD2 matches at 11 bases. Germline V gives CDR1 MNHEY, CDR2 SVGEGT. Losses at the gene ends were 0 bases for V and 6 bases for J; bases not matched to a gene: 4. This CDR3 comprises 16 residues. Written as DNA, the CDR3 is TGTGCCAGCAGTTACTCCGGTAGCGGGAGGGTCAATGAGCAGTTCTTC. Protein sequence: CASSYSGSGRVNEQFF.

V is TRBV7-9 and J is TRBJ2-5, with TRBD2 matching 10 bases. After removal of 7 bases from V and 5 bases from J, the junction contained 7 bases not matched to a gene. CDR3 length: 14 residues. Germline CDR1 reads SEHNR; CDR2 reads FQNEAQ (reference sequence). The chain's CDR3 is CASTLAGVMETQYF. The CDR3 bases are TGTGCCAGCACCCTAGCGGGAGTAATGGAGACCCAGTACTTC. Using reference TRBV7-9 and TRBJ2-5 for the parts outside the CDR3, the full variable domain is DTGVSQNPRHKITKRGQNVTFRCDPISEHNRLYWYRQTLGQGPEFLTYFQNEAQLEKSRLLSDRFSAERPKGSFSTLEIQRTEQGDSAMYLCASTLAGVMETQYFGPGTRLLVL.

This clonotype was observed a handful of times. The V call is TRBV27, the J call TRBJ2-7; D is perhaps TRBD2 (6 bases). In germline, CDR1 is MNHEY, CDR2 SMNVEV (reference sequence). Trimming took off 4 bases at V and 6 bases at J, with 10 bases between the two ends. The length of the CDR3 is 12 residues. CDR3 protein: CASSSSGAEQYF. CDR3 coding DNA: TGTGCCAGCAGTTCCTCGGGAGCCGAGCAGTACTTC.

This clonotype showed up just a few times. The V and J genes are TRBV20-1 and TRBJ2-1, with D possibly matching TRBD2 (6 bases). Per the germline V gene, CDR1 is DFQATT and CDR2 is SNEGSKA (reference sequence). Between the trimmed V and J ends, which lost 2 bases and 10 bases, there was a span of 24 bases. This CDR3 region has 16 residues. The CDR3 coding sequence is TGCAGTGCTAGACCCCCCGCTGGCGGGGAAGGAGAGGAGCAGTTCTTC. This codes for CSARPPAGGEGEEQFF.

This chain links TRBV9 with TRBJ2-1; D ambiguous. CDR3 size: 13 residues. V was pared by 0 bases and J by 8 bases, with 9 bases between. Per germline, CDR1 SGDLS and CDR2 YYNGEE. The CDR3 bases are TGTGCCAGCAGCGTAGTCGAAGGGTATGAGCAGTTCTTC. Its translation: CASSVVEGYEQFF.

This clonotype was picked up a small number of times. The CDR3 bases are TGTGCCAGCAGCGTGAGCGGGAGAGGGGGGACAGATACGCAGTATTTT. Amino acids: CASSVSGRGGTDTQYF. The J gene is TRBJ2-3, the V gene TRBV9; 8 bases match TRBD2. Germline V CDR1 and CDR2: SGDLS, YYNGEE. V lost 2 bases, J lost 3 bases, and 8 bases stayed unmatched. The CDR3 covers 16 residues.

The chain links TRBV20-1 to TRBJ2-3; tentative D call: TRBD2 (5 bases). V was trimmed by 3 bases and J by 7 bases, leaving 14 bases between them. The CDR3 covers 13 residues. Germline V gene sequence: CDR1 DFQATT, CDR2 SNEGSKA (reference sequence). DNA of the CDR3: TGCAGTGCTAGTCCGGGAATTTTAAATACGCAGTATTTT. Translating it yields CSASPGILNTQYF.

The V gene is TRBV10-3, the J gene TRBJ1-2, with 8 positions matching TRBD1. Trimming at V came to 6 bases and at J to 0 bases, leaving 3 bases not matched to a gene. Looked up from germline, CDR1 is ENHRY and CDR2 is SYGVKD. The CDR3 runs to 14 residues. CDR3 protein: CAISGGQANYGYTF. Written as DNA, the CDR3 is TGTGCCATCAGCGGGGGACAGGCTAACTATGGCTACACCTTC.

This chain links TRBV29-1 with TRBJ2-3; no definite D call. Trimming took off 7 bases at V and 6 bases at J, with 14 bases between the two ends. This CDR3 is 12 amino acids long. Germline-derived CDR1 and CDR2 are SQVTM and ANQGSEA. The CDR3 protein is CSAYALPDTQYF. CDR3 sequence (DNA): TGCAGCGCCTATGCTTTACCGGATACGCAGTATTTT.

The chain couples TRBV4-1 to TRBJ2-2, with 7 bases matching TRBD2. V lost 5 bases, J lost 6 bases, and 15 bases stayed unmatched. This CDR3 is 17 amino acids long. Looked up from germline, CDR1 is MGHRA and CDR2 is YSYEKL. CDR3 sequence: CASSARLAGGIAGELFF. Here the CDR3 DNA reads TGCGCCAGCAGCGCCCGACTAGCTGGAGGGATCGCCGGGGAGCTGTTTTTT.

This clonotype was seen a handful of times. The V gene is TRBV6-5, the J gene TRBJ2-6; 8 bases line up with TRBD1. The CDR3 has 17 amino acids. With V trimmed by 6 bases and J by 0 bases, 7 bases remained unmatched. Germline V gene data show CDR1 as MNHEY and CDR2 as SVGAGI. In DNA form, the CDR3 reads TGTGCCAGCAGGAGACAGGGGTCTAGCTCTGGGGCCAACGTCCTGACTTTC. This translates into CASRRQGSSSGANVLTF.

J is TRBJ2-3 and V is TRBV24-1; D gene unclear. Trimming stripped 3 bases from V and 1 base from J, with 13 bases between. CDR1 and CDR2 from the germline V gene are KGHDR and SFDVKD. The CDR3 contains 16 residues. The chain's CDR3 is CATSDKRAGGTDTQYF. The CDR3, as DNA: TGTGCCACCAGTGATAAAAGGGCTGGGGGCACAGATACGCAGTATTTT.

The chain combines TRBV4-3 with TRBJ2-3; D unclear. There are 16 residues in the CDR3. V gave up 4 bases and J gave up 2 bases, with 16 bases separating them. Germline V gene lookup returns CDR1 LGHNA and CDR2 YSLEER. CDR3 amino acids: CASSPQQHSATDTQYF. In DNA form, the CDR3 reads TGCGCCAGCAGCCCCCAACAGCACAGCGCCACAGATACGCAGTATTTT.

The V call is TRBV6-5, the J call TRBJ2-1, with 7 bases lining up with TRBD2. Germline values: CDR1 MNHEY, CDR2 SVGAGI. This CDR3 has 15 residues. V gave up 2 bases and J gave up 6 bases; unmatched junction bases: 7. The CDR3 region is CASSYIAGVSNEQFF. The CDR3 DNA follows: TGTGCCAGCAGTTACATCGCGGGAGTCTCCAATGAGCAGTTCTTC.

The chain has TRBV20-1 and TRBJ1-2; 9 bases line up with TRBD1. The CDR3 has 14 residues. Germline V gene lookup returns CDR1 DFQATT and CDR2 SNEGSKA (reference sequence). Trimming took 5 bases from V and 0 from J; bases not matched to a gene: 4. The CDR3 loop is CSAHGDRANYGYTF. CDR3 nucleotides: TGCAGTGCTCATGGGGACAGGGCTAACTATGGCTACACCTTC.

The rearrangement uses TRBV5-1 and TRBJ1-1, with no clear D. Germline V CDR1 and CDR2: SGHRS, YFSETQ. V gave up 0 bases and J gave up 4 bases, with 7 bases separating them. The CDR3 runs 13 residues. CDR3 sequence (DNA): TGCGCCAGCAGCTTGGAACTACCCACTGAAGCTTTCTTT. Translated: CASSLELPTEAFF.

The chain couples TRBV20-1 to TRBJ2-7, with 10 bases that match TRBD1. Germline-derived CDR1 and CDR2 are DFQATT and SNEGSKA (reference sequence). There are 13 residues in the CDR3. V lost 6 bases, J lost 4 bases, and 6 bases stayed unmatched. The DNA of the CDR3 is TGCAGTGCACCCGGGACAGGGGCGTACGAGCAGTACTTC. It codes for CSAPGTGAYEQYF.

This rearrangement joins TRBV20-1 to TRBJ1-2; no definite D call. Germline V gene sequence: CDR1 DFQATT, CDR2 SNEGSKA (reference sequence). The V end was cut by 0 bases, the J end by 8 bases, with 13 bases between. The CDR3 totals 13 residues. The CDR3 loop reads CSARDRVLGGYTF. CDR3 DNA sequence: TGCAGTGCTAGAGACAGAGTCCTAGGCGGCTACACCTTC.

J is TRBJ2-2 and V is TRBV18, with TRBD1 matching 7 bases. The CDR3 consists of 15 residues. Germline CDR1 is KGHSH and CDR2 is LQKENI. J lost 2 bases, V lost 3 bases, and 3 bases had no gene match. The CDR3 DNA is TGTGCCAGCTCACCGGGACAGATAAACACCGGGGAGCTGTTTTTT. This codes for CASSPGQINTGELFF. Filled out from reference TRBV18 and TRBJ2-2, the complete variable domain reads NAGVMQNPRHLVRRRGQEARLRCSPMKGHSHVYWYRQLPEEGLKFMVYLQKENIIDESGMPKERFSAEFPKEGPSILRIQQVVRGDSAAYFCASSPGQINTGELFFGEGSRLTVL.

This chain joins TRBV3-1 and TRBJ2-7; D unresolved. The CDR3 consists of 14 residues. The V gene lost 4 bases and the J gene lost 5 bases, with 15 bases spanning the gap. CDR1 and CDR2 (germline): LGHDT, YNNKEL (reference sequence). CDR3 in DNA: TGTGCCAGCAGCCTTATGGGCAGCTCGGACGAGCAGTACTTC. This translates into CASSLMGSSDEQYF.

This clonotype was picked up a small number of times. This chain joins TRBV12-3 or TRBV12-4 and TRBJ2-7; D gene unclear. There are 13 residues in the CDR3. Trimming took 3 bases from V and 2 from J, leaving 8 bases between them. In nucleotides, the CDR3 is TGTGCCAGCAGTTTCCGGTCTGCCTACGAGCAGTACTTC. It encodes CASSFRSAYEQYF.

This clonotype was recorded a few times. The V gene is TRBV7-2, the J gene TRBJ2-7, with a tentative D call TRBD2 (6 bases). Looked up from germline, CDR1 is SGHTA and CDR2 is FQGNSA. The CDR3 loop spans 12 amino acids. Trimming removed 8 bases from V and 0 bases from J, with 8 bases in between. The CDR3 loop is CASGRSSYEQYF. The CDR3 bases are TGTGCCAGCGGGAGGAGCTCCTACGAGCAGTACTTC.

The V and J genes are TRBV27 and TRBJ2-5, with D perhaps TRBD1 (6 bases). Germline lookup yields CDR1 MNHEY and CDR2 SMNVEV (reference sequence). The CDR3 runs to 14 residues. Trimming removed 6 bases from V and 2 bases from J, with 13 bases in between. The CDR3 DNA reads as TGTGCCAGCAGAACCAGGACAGTTCAAGAGACCCAGTACTTC. This translates into CASRTRTVQETQYF.